Below, one T cell receptor beta chain is given with its context. The antigen is unknown. Other nucleotide sequences in the sample specify the same CDR3. V lost 0 bases, J lost 7 bases, and 7 bases lay in between. In germline, CDR1 is MNHEY, CDR2 SVGAGI. The CDR3 is 13 amino acids. The sample belongs to a study of shared clonotypes between healthy human individuals. The overall study: Donors had three CD4 naive, three CD4 memory, two CD8 naive and one CD8 memory plate apiece.

Notes on the study in general: A handful of donors held roughly 5% of naive CD4 clonotypes in common. Sequencing depth was expected to influence donor clonotype sharing.

TCRdb keeps only in-frame clones here, not all; method: immunoSEQ multiplex PCR. Among about 2.1 million clones listed, about 92% were seen once. Positively selected for CCR7, the CD45RO-negative cells used as naive CD8 cells excluded terminally differentiated effector memory CD45RA+ cells. The specimen was naive CD8+ T cells from PBMCs. The sequence was obtained from a man between 18 and 35 years old in good health. Some clones in this sample may be carry-over from other donors' samples. This chain connects TRBV6-5 to TRBJ1-5; D is ambiguous. The CDR3 spells CASSYSNGQPQHF. The CDR3 nucleotides read TGTGCCAGCAGTTACTCGAACGGACAGCCCCAGCATTTT.